Given below is one TCR beta chain in context. The target antigen is unknown. Authors of the study amplified TCR beta CDR3 regions from RNA transcripts. HTBI primers were used for first-round RT-PCR of the TCR CDR3. TCRdb reanalysed the multiplex PCR reads using MiXCR and keeps one entry per CDR3 protein. The sample contains roughly 660,000 distinct CDR3 sequences, 17% of which appear only once. Germline assignment: CDR1 LNHNV and CDR2 YYDKDF (reference sequence). Trimming removed 5 bases from V and 3 bases from J; junction bases left unmatched: 8. This CDR3 is built from 16 residues. The sample comes from a study of T cells in Graves' hyperthyroidism and ophthalmopathy. General observations from the study: Before onset, ophthalmopathy was predicted by the model a median 6.5 months earlier.

Sequences were obtained from blood. The TCR was taken from a man aged 50 to 59 with Graves' hyperthyroidism. The chain recombines TRBV15 with TRBJ2-7, with TRBD1 matching over 12 bases. As DNA, the CDR3 is TGTGCCACCAGCGTACCGGGACAGGGGGCGATCTACGAGCAGTACTTC. It specifies CATSVPGQGAIYEQYF.